The clone carrying this T cell receptor (beta chain) has ten or more counts. Sampling of bone marrow took place during active disease in every patient. These data are taken from a study of read filtering for tumor transcriptome and immune sequencing. This library used around 400 ng RNA and molecular barcoded adaptors spanning alpha/delta and beta/gamma chains. One entry per CDR3 protein results from TCRdb running MiXCR on the reads. Found here are more than 30,000 distinct CDR3 sequences, around 20% of them singletons; the top ten hold 16%. Trimming left V 1 base short and J 0 bases short, with 8 bases between. Germline assignment: CDR1 SQVTM and CDR2 ANQGSEA. CDR3 size: 14 residues.

The receptor was derived from a donor aged 40 or over with multiple myeloma. Specimen: a population of CD138-negative cells sorted from bone marrow. This chain uses TRBV29-1 with TRBJ2-3; D gene uncertain. CDR3 region: CSVEGSSSTDTQYF. The CDR3 bases are TGCAGCGTTGAAGGTTCGTCGAGCACAGATACGCAGTATTTT.